This TCR beta chain was sequenced for a study of cytomegalovirus exposure and HLA in healthy donors. On the study more broadly: Prior work identified around 120 million unique TCR beta sequences in 190 million or so T cells.

Study findings and constraints: According to the study, roughly 160 TCR beta chains were cytomegalovirus-associated. The only immune exposure information that was available was CMV serostatus. As was reported, the classifier diagnosed cytomegalovirus status with high specificity and sensitivity.

Primers for the PCR totalled 60 Vbeta and 13 Jbeta. Generated by immunoSEQ multiplex PCR, the TCRdb table keeps only in-frame clones and is missing some. The sample includes 150,000 to 200,000 clones, more than 60% of them seen just once. Germline assignment: CDR1 LNHDA and CDR2 SQIVND (reference sequence). This CDR3 region has 14 residues. V was shortened by 5 bases and J by 1 base, with 9 bases between the two germline ends. As concerns this clone: Antigen: not known.

The J gene is TRBJ1-5, the V gene TRBV19; D might be TRBD1 (5 bases). This receptor was identified in a woman aged 40-49 years in good health and CMV-seropositive. The sequenced sample consisted of PBMCs. CDR3 sequence (DNA): TGTGCCAGTAGTCCCAGGGCAAGCAATCAGCCCCAGCATTTT. It specifies CASSPRASNQPQHF. The variable domain in full, with the rest retrieved from reference TRBV19 and TRBJ1-5, is DGGITQSPKYLFRKEGQNVTLSCEQNLNHDAMYWYRQDPGQGLRLIYYSQIVNDFQKGDIAEGYSVSREKKESFPLTVTSAQKNPTAFYLCASSPRASNQPQHFGDGTRLSIL.